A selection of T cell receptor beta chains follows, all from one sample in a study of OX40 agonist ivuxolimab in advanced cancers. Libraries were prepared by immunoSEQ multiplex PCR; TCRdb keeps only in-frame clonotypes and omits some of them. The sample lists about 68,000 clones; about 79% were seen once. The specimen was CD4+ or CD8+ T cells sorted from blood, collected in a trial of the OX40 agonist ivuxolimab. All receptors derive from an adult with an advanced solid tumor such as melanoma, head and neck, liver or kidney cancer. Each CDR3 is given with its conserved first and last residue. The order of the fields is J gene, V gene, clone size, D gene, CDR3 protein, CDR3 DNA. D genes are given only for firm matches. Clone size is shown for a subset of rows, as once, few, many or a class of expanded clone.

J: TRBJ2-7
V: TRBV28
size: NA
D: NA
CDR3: CASRGRVGYEQYF
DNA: TGTGCCAGCAGGGGCAGGGTGGGCTACGAGCAGTACTTC

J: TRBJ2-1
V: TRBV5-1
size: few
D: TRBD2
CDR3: CASSGSGSALNNEQFF
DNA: TGCGCCAGCAGCGGAAGCGGGAGTGCTTTGAACAATGAGCAGTTCTTC

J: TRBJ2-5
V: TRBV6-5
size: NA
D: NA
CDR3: CASSYWGAGVEETQYF
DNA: TGTGCCAGCAGTTACTGGGGGGCAGGGGTGGAAGAGACCCAGTACTTC

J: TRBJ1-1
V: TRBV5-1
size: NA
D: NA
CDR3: CASSLGGENTEAFF
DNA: TGCGCCAGCAGCTTGGGTGGGGAGAACACTGAAGCTTTCTTT

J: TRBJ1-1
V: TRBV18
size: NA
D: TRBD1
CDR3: CASSAGTGRTEAFF
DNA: TGTGCCAGCTCAGCCGGGACAGGGAGGACTGAAGCTTTCTTT

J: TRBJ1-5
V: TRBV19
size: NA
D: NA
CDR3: CATSGVGQPQHF
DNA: TGTGCCACCTCGGGGGTAGGGCAGCCCCAGCATTTT

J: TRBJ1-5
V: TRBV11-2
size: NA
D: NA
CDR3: CASSLEYSQPQHF
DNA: TGTGCCAGCAGCTTAGAGTATAGTCAGCCCCAGCATTTT

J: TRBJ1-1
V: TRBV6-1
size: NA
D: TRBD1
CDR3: CATRQGAGTEAFF
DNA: TGTGCCACCCGACAGGGGGCGGGCACTGAAGCTTTCTTT

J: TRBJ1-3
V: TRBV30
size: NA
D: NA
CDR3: CAWRLSGNTIYF
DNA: TGTGCCTGGAGGCTCTCTGGAAACACCATATATTTT

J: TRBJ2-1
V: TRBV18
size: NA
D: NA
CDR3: CASSQAVGDILSYNEQFF
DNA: TGTGCCAGCTCACAAGCGGTCGGGGATATATTGTCCTACAATGAGCAGTTCTTC

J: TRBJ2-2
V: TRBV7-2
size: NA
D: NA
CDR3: CASSPQTENTGELFF
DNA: TGTGCCAGCAGTCCACAGACTGAGAACACCGGGGAGCTGTTTTTT

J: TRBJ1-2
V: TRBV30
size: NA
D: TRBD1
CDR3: CAWSVQTTGARLYGYTF
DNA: TGTGCCTGGAGTGTACAGACGACAGGGGCCCGGCTATATGGCTACACCTTC

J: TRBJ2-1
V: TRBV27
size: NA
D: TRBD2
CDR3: CASSLGLAESGREQFF
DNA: TGTGCCAGCAGTTTGGGACTAGCTGAGTCAGGACGTGAGCAGTTCTTC

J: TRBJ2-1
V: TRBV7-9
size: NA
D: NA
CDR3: CASSLRAGAGNEQFF
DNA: TGTGCCAGCAGCTTACGGGCGGGGGCCGGCAATGAGCAGTTCTTC

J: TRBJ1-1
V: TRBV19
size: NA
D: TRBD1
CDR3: CASSTPDRGPSTEAFF
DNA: TGTGCCAGTAGTACTCCGGACAGGGGGCCGTCCACTGAAGCTTTCTTT

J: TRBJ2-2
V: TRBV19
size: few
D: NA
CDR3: CASSIARSRWSTGELFF
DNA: TGTGCCAGTAGTATAGCGCGGTCTAGGTGGAGCACCGGGGAGCTGTTTTTT

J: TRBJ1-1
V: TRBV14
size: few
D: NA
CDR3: CASSQRGGMNTEAFF
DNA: TGTGCCAGCAGCCAGAGGGGGGGCATGAACACTGAAGCTTTCTTT

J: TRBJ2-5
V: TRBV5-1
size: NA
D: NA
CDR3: CASSSLTVETQYF
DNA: TGCGCCAGCAGCTCCTTAACGGTGGAGACCCAGTACTTC

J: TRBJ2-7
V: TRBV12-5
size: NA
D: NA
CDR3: CASGPRHRERNRKPHYEQYF
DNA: TGTGCTAGTGGTCCCCGGCATCGGGAAAGAAATAGAAAACCTCACTACGAGCAGTACTTC

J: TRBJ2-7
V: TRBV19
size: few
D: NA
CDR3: CASRPSYSYEQYF
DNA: TGTGCCAGTAGGCCCTCCTATTCCTACGAGCAGTACTTC

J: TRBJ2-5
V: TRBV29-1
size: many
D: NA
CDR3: CSVGAIRTETQYF
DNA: TGCAGCGTTGGGGCAATTCGGACAGAGACCCAGTACTTC

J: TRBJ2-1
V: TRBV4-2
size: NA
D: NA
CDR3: CASSQDKGTRQFF
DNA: TGTGCCAGCAGCCAAGATAAGGGGACCCGGCAGTTCTTC

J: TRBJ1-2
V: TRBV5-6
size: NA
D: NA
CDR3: CASSLGSYGYTF
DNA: TGTGCCAGCAGCTTGGGAAGCTATGGCTACACCTTC

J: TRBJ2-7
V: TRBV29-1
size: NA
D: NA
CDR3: CSVDRGGYEQYF
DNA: TGCAGCGTTGACAGGGGAGGGTACGAGCAGTACTTC

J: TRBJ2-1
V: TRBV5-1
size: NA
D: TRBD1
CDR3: CASSLQGRDNEQFF
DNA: TGCGCCAGCAGCTTACAGGGGAGAGACAATGAGCAGTTCTTC

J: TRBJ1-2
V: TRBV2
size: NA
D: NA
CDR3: CACTSGYGYTF
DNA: TGTGCCTGCACTTCAGGATATGGCTACACCTTC

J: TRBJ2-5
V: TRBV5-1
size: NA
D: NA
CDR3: CASRRGLQETQYF
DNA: TGCGCCAGCCGGAGGGGACTTCAAGAGACCCAGTACTTC

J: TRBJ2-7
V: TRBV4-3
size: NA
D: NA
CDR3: CASSQDSSSRLFYEQYF
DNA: TGCGCCAGCAGCCAAGATTCGTCCTCCCGCCTCTTCTACGAGCAGTACTTC

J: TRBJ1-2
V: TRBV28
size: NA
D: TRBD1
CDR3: CASLLDRDYGYTF
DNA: TGTGCCAGCCTCCTAGACAGGGACTATGGCTACACCTTC

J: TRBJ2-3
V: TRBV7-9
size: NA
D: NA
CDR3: CASSFGDLSSTDTQYF
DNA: TGTGCCAGCAGCTTCGGAGACTTGTCCTCCACAGATACGCAGTATTTT

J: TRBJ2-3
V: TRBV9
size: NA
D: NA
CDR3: CASSADTDTQYF
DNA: TGTGCCAGCAGCGCCGACACAGATACGCAGTATTTT

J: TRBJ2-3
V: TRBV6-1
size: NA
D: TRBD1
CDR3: CASKTDRGDTQYF
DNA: TGTGCCAGCAAGACAGACAGGGGAGATACGCAGTATTTT

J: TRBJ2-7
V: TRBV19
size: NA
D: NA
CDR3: CASSQEGAYEQYF
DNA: TGTGCCAGTAGTCAAGAGGGGGCCTACGAGCAGTACTTC

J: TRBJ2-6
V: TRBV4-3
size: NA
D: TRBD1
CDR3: CASSQGTGGRAGANVLTF
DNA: TGCGCCAGCAGCCAGGGGACAGGGGGTAGAGCTGGGGCCAACGTCCTGACTTTC

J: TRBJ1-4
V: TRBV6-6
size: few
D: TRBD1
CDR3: CASGTTGGNEKLFF
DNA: TGTGCCAGCGGAACGACAGGGGGGAATGAAAAACTGTTTTTT

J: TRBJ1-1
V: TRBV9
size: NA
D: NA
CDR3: CASSVVATDTEAFF
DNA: TGTGCCAGCAGCGTAGTTGCGACCGACACTGAAGCTTTCTTT

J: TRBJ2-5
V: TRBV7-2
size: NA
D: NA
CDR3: CASSDSGETQYF
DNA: TGTGCCAGCAGCGACTCAGGAGAGACCCAGTACTTC

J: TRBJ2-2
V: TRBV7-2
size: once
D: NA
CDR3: CASSLFEGAGELFF
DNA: TGTGCCAGCAGCTTATTTGAGGGGGCCGGGGAGCTGTTTTTT

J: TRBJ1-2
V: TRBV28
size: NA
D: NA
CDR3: CASSSPRTHREGYTF
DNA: TGTGCCAGCAGTTCCCCAAGAACCCACAGGGAGGGCTACACCTTC

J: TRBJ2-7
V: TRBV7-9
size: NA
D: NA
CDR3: CASSPPASTYEQYF
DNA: TGTGCCAGCAGCCCCCCCGCTAGCACCTACGAGCAGTACTTC

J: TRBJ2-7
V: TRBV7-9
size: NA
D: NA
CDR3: CASQLNYEQYF
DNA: TGTGCCAGCCAACTAAACTACGAGCAGTACTTC